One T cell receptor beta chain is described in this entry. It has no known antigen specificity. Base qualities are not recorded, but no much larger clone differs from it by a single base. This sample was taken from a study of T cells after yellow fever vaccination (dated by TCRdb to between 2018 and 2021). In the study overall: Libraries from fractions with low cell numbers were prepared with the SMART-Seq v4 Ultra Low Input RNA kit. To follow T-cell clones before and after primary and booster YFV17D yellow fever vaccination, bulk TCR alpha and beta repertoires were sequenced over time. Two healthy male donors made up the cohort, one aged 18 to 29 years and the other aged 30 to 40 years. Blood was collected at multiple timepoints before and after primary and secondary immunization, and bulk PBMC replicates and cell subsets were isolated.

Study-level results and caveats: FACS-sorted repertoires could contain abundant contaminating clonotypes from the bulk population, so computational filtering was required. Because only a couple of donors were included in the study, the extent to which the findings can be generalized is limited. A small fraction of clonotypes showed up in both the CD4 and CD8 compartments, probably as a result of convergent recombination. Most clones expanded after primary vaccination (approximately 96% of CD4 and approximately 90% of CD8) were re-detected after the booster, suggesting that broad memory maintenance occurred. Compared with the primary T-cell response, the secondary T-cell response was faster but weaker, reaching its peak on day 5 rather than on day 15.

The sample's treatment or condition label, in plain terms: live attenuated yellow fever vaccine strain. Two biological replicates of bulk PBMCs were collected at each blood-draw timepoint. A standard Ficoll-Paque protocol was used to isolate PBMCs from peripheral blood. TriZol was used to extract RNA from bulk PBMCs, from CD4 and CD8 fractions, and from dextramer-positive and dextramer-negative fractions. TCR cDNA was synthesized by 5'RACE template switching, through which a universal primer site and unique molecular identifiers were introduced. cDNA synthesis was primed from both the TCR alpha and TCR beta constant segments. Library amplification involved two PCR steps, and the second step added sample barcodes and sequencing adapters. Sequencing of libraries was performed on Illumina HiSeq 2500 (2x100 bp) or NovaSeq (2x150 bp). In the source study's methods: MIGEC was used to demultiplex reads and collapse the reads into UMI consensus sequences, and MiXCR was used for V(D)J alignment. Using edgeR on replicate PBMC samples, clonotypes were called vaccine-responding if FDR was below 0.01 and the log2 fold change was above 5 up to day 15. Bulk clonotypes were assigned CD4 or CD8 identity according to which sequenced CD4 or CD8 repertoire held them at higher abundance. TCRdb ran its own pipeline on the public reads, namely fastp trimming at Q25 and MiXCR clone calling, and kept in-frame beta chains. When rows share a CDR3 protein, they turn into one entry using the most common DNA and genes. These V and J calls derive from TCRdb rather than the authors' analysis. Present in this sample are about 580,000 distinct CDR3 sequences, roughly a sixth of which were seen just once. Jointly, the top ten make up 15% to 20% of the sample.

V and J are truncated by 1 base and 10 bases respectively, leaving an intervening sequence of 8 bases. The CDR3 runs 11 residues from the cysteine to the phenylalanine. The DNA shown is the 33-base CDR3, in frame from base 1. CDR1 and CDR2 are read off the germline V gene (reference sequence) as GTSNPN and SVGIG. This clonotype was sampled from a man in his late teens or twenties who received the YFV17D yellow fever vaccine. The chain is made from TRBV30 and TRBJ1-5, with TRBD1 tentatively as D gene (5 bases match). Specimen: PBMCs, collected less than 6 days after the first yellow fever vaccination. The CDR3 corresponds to CAWSAQGPQHF. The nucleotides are TGTGCCTGGAGTGCCCAGGGACCCCAGCATTTT. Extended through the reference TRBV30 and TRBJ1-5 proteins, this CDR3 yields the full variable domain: SQTIHQWPATLVQPVGSPLSLECTVEGTSNPNLYWYRQAAGRGLQLLFYSVGIGQISSEVPQNLSASRPQDRQFILSSKKLLLSDSGFYLCAWSAQGPQHFGDGTRLSIL.